Each of the 24 T cell receptor beta chains below was sequenced from the same sample in a study of beta chain features in type 1 diabetes. What was sequenced were expressed TCRB transcripts, since all of the isolated RNA had been reverse transcribed. The assay was immunoSEQ multiplex PCR, and TCRdb's table has in-frame clones only and misses some. The data contain 120,000 to 150,000 clones, more than 9% of them singletons. The sequencing sample was made of naive CD4+ T cells from blood. The receptors were sampled from a young man in good health.

This clone was picked up many times. V gene TRBV29-1 combines with J gene TRBJ2-5; possibly TRBD1 for D (6 bases). CDR3 length: 14 residues. Germline V gives CDR1 SQVTM, CDR2 ANQGSEA. V was pared by 6 bases and J by 0 bases, with 14 bases between. CDR3 protein: CSVRDRRYQETQYF. The CDR3 DNA reads TGCAGCGTCCGTGACAGGCGTTACCAAGAGACCCAGTACTTC. The full variable domain, in which reference TRBV29-1 and TRBJ2-5 provide the parts outside the CDR3, is SAVISQKPSRDICQRGTSLTIQCQVDSQVTMMFWYRQQPGQSLTLIATANQGSEATYESGFVIDKFPISRPNLTFSTLTVSNMSPEDSSIYLCSVRDRRYQETQYFGPGTRLLVL.

This clone was observed many times. This chain links TRBV7-2 with TRBJ1-6, with a weak D call TRBD1 (6 bases). V was clipped by 1 base and J by 5 bases, with 6 bases between them. Germline assignment: CDR1 SGHTA and CDR2 FQGNSA. The CDR3 is made up of 14 amino acids. CDR3 loop: CASSLGTDNSPLHF. The CDR3, as DNA: TGTGCCAGCAGCTTAGGGACAGATAATTCACCCCTCCACTTT.

This clone was detected a few times. V gene TRBV28 combines with J gene TRBJ1-1; TRBD1 might be the D (5 bases). CDR1 MDHEN and CDR2 SYDVKM come from the germline V gene. This CDR3 is 11 amino acids long. V was clipped by 4 bases and J by 11 bases, with 11 bases between them. Here the CDR3 reads CASSSARGAFF. In nucleotides, the CDR3 is TGTGCCAGCAGTTCGGCCCGGGGGGCTTTCTTT.

This chain links TRBV2 with TRBJ2-1; perhaps TRBD1 as D (5 bases). The CDR3 has 12 amino acids. The V gene's germline CDR1 is SNHLY and CDR2 FYNNEI. V dropped 7 bases and J dropped 7 bases, with 11 bases sitting between them. CDR3 coding DNA: TGTGCCAGCACCCCAGGGTCGAATGAGCAGTTCTTC. It specifies CASTPGSNEQFF.

This chain joins TRBV7-2 and TRBJ2-3, with TRBD2 matching 8 bases. Germline loops: CDR1 SGHTA, CDR2 FQGNSA. The V gene end was trimmed by 5 bases and the J gene end by 5 bases; junction bases not matched to a gene: 15. This CDR3 has 17 residues. The CDR3 DNA sequence: TGTGCCAGCAGCCTACTAGGGGTTAGCGGGATTGGAGATACGCAGTATTTT. It translates to CASSLLGVSGIGDTQYF.

This clone was detected many times. In DNA, the CDR3 is TGCGCCAGCAGCCAACTTCTGGCGGGCGGGAATGAGCAGTTCTTC. It translates to CASSQLLAGGNEQFF. The V and J genes are TRBV4-3 and TRBJ2-1, with D maybe TRBD2 (5 bases). Looked up from germline, CDR1 is LGHNA and CDR2 is YSLEER. The CDR3 covers 15 residues. V lost 2 bases and J lost 7, with 15 bases in between.

This clone was found a few times. V gene TRBV7-2 combines with J gene TRBJ2-3, with 7 bases matching TRBD2. CDR3 length: 15 residues. Germline V gene lookup returns CDR1 SGHTA and CDR2 FQGNSA. V gave up 5 bases and J gave up 3 bases; unmatched junction bases: 8. For the CDR3, the DNA is TGTGCCAGCAGCACTCGGGGGGTAGGGACAGATACGCAGTATTTT. Protein product: CASSTRGVGTDTQYF. Drawing the rest from reference TRBV7-2 and TRBJ2-3, the complete variable domain is GAGVSQSPSNKVTEKGKDVELRCDPISGHTALYWYRQSLGQGLEFLIYFQGNSAPDKSGLPSDRFSAERTGGSVSTLTIQRTQQEDSAVYLCASSTRGVGTDTQYFGPGTRLTVL.

This clone was counted between two and nine times. The chain has TRBV5-1 and TRBJ2-3, with 7 bases identical to TRBD2. The V segment lost 10 bases and the J segment 1 base; nucleotides outside the gene matches: 6. The CDR3 runs to 13 residues. The germline V gene has CDR1 SGHRS and CDR2 YFSETQ. As DNA, the CDR3 is TGCGCCTCACGCGGGGGTGGCACAGATACGCAGTATTTT. It translates to CASRGGGTDTQYF.

The rearrangement joins TRBV5-5 to TRBJ2-2; the match to TRBD2 covers 7 bases. Trimming took 2 bases from V and 2 from J; bases not matched to a gene: 3. The CDR3 sequence is 15 residues long. Per the germline V gene, CDR1 is SGHKS and CDR2 is YYEKEE (reference sequence). This CDR3 reads CASSFSGLNTGELFF. In nucleotides, the CDR3 is TGTGCCAGCAGCTTTTCGGGACTAAACACCGGGGAGCTGTTTTTT.

Only a few counts were recorded for this clone. The rearrangement uses TRBV25-1 and TRBJ1-6; D is perhaps TRBD1 (6 bases). The V end was cut by 1 base, the J end by 12 bases, with 13 bases between. This CDR3 comprises 14 residues. CDR1 is MGHDK and CDR2 is SYGVNS in the germline V gene. CDR3: CASSESGGSLPLHF. The CDR3 bases are TGTGCCAGCAGTGAATCTGGGGGCTCGCTACCCCTCCACTTT.

This clone was observed a few times. V is TRBV25-1 and J is TRBJ1-3; 7 nucleotides agree with TRBD1. The CDR3 has 14 residues. V lost 6 bases, J lost 2 bases, and 4 bases stayed unmatched. Germline lookup yields CDR1 MGHDK and CDR2 SYGVNS. The CDR3 bases are TGTGCCAGCAGCAAACAGGGGCCTGGAAACACCATATATTTT. It is translated as CASSKQGPGNTIYF.

Ten or more counts support this clone. This chain links TRBV7-9 with TRBJ2-7; TRBD1 agrees at 11 bases. Trimming cost V 5 bases and J 7 bases; bases outside gene matches: 4. This CDR3 has 13 amino acids. Germline V gene sequence: CDR1 SEHNR, CDR2 FQNEAQ (reference sequence). The CDR3 DNA reads TGTGCCAGCAGCGTGGACAGGGGGCAAGAGCAGTACTTC. This translates into CASSVDRGQEQYF.

This clone was seen a few times. The CDR3 DNA reads as TGCGCCAGCAGCCATTACAGGGGGCGCGGGACCGGGGAGCTGTTTTTT. Encoded protein: CASSHYRGRGTGELFF. This sequence joins TRBV4-3 and TRBJ2-2; 9 nucleotides align to TRBD1. The CDR3 runs to 16 residues. CDR1 and CDR2 (germline): LGHNA, YSLEER. V lost 3 bases to trimming and J lost 5 bases; unmatched junction nucleotides: 7.

This clone was counted between two and nine times. The gene calls are TRBV7-9 and TRBJ2-2; D may be TRBD1 (6 bases). Trimming shortened V by 6 bases and J by 0 bases, and 14 bases separated the two germline ends. CDR1 is SEHNR and CDR2 is FQNEAQ in the germline V gene (reference sequence). This CDR3 is built from 16 residues. CDR3 DNA sequence: TGTGCCAGCAGGCCCAGGGGCAGAGCGAACACCGGGGAGCTGTTTTTT. This encodes CASRPRGRANTGELFF.

This clone was counted only a few times. The chain uses TRBV5-1 and TRBJ1-5, with D perhaps TRBD1 (5 bases). This CDR3 region has 14 residues. V lost 2 bases to trimming and J lost 4 bases, with 10 bases between them. Germline-derived CDR1 and CDR2 are SGHRS and YFSETQ. Here the CDR3 DNA reads TGCGCCAGCAGCTTTGGGGGGGATAATCAGCCCCAGCATTTT. It codes for CASSFGGDNQPQHF.

This chain joins TRBV28 and TRBJ2-7, with 12 bases lining up with TRBD2. J lost 7 bases, V lost 5 bases, and 9 bases had no gene match. CDR3 size: 15 residues. CDR1 is MDHEN and CDR2 is SYDVKM in the germline V gene. The CDR3 here is CASSTLAGGYGEQYF. For the CDR3, the DNA is TGTGCCAGCAGTACACTAGCGGGGGGATATGGTGAGCAGTACTTC.

This clone has only one observation. The chain is built from TRBV12-5 and TRBJ2-1, with 11 positions matching TRBD2. The J segment lost 9 bases and the V segment lost 6 bases, leaving 7 bases of the junction unmatched. Per germline, CDR1 LGHNT and CDR2 FRNRAP. The CDR3 runs 14 residues. The CDR3, as DNA: TGTGCTAGTGGGGCTAGCGGGGGGCGGGGTGAGCAGTTCTTC. Encoded protein: CASGASGGRGEQFF.

The table lists this clone with many counts. V usage is TRBV18 and J usage is TRBJ2-5; a possible D gene is TRBD2 (6 bases). The CDR3 runs 12 residues. V was cut by 0 bases and J by 9 bases, with 8 bases left in between. Germline assignment: CDR1 KGHSH and CDR2 LQKENI. The CDR3 sequence: CASSPPEGPQYF. CDR3 in DNA: TGTGCCAGCTCACCACCGGAGGGGCCCCAGTACTTC. Variable domain in full (rest from reference TRBV18 and TRBJ2-5): NAGVMQNPRHLVRRRGQEARLRCSPMKGHSHVYWYRQLPEEGLKFMVYLQKENIIDESGMPKERFSAEFPKEGPSILRIQQVVRGDSAAYFCASSPPEGPQYFGPGTRLLVL.

Only a few counts were recorded for this clone. CDR3 loop: CASSVGQGYEQYF. CDR3 bases: TGTGCCAGTAGTGTGGGACAGGGGTACGAGCAGTACTTC. The J gene is TRBJ2-7, the V gene TRBV19; 10 nucleotides agree with TRBD1. V lost 5 bases to trimming and J lost 4 bases; unmatched junction nucleotides: 2. CDR3 length: 13 residues. Germline V CDR1 and CDR2: LNHDA, SQIVND (reference sequence). The full variable domain, completed using reference TRBV19 and TRBJ2-7, is DGGITQSPKYLFRKEGQNVTLSCEQNLNHDAMYWYRQDPGQGLRLIYYSQIVNDFQKGDIAEGYSVSREKKESFPLTVTSAQKNPTAFYLCASSVGQGYEQYFGPGTRLTVT.

This clone was seen a few times. The V call is TRBV6-1, the J call TRBJ1-1, with 7 bases fitting TRBD1. The CDR3 extends over 15 amino acids. Germline trimming cut 6 bases from V and 1 base from J; bases unmatched to any gene: 8. CDR1 is MNHNS and CDR2 is SASEGT in the germline V gene. CDR3 in DNA: TGTGCCAGCAGGGGACAGATAACTCAGAACACTGAAGCTTTCTTT. Encoded protein: CASRGQITQNTEAFF.

CDR3 sequence (DNA): TGTGCCAGTCGGGCACAGGGCCGAGAGCAGTACTTC. It encodes CASRAQGREQYF. The rearrangement joins TRBV19 to TRBJ2-5; D is possibly TRBD1 (6 bases). The CDR3 runs 12 residues. V was pared by 8 bases and J by 11 bases, with 18 bases between. In germline, CDR1 is LNHDA, CDR2 SQIVND (reference sequence).

V usage is TRBV5-4 and J usage is TRBJ2-5; 9 positions agree with TRBD1. The trim removed 4 bases at V and 0 bases at J, leaving 4 bases unmatched. The germline V gene has CDR1 SGHNT and CDR2 YYREEE (reference sequence). The CDR3 is 15 amino acids. Here the CDR3 reads CASSTGTGNQETQYF. In DNA form, the CDR3 reads TGTGCCAGCAGCACAGGGACAGGGAACCAAGAGACCCAGTACTTC.

This clone was seen repeatedly, ten times or more. This chain links TRBV7-2 with TRBJ2-1, with a possible D match to TRBD1 (5 bases). Trimming took 5 bases from V and 8 from J, leaving 13 bases between them. Germline V gives CDR1 SGHTA, CDR2 FQGNSA. The CDR3 sequence is 13 residues long. CDR3 in amino acids: CASSPQVGDEQFF. CDR3 nucleotides: TGTGCCAGCAGCCCTCAGGTAGGGGATGAGCAGTTCTTC.

J is TRBJ2-1 and V is TRBV9, with D perhaps TRBD2 (5 bases). Trimming cost V 3 bases and J 6 bases, with 25 bases left between them. Per the germline V gene, CDR1 is SGDLS and CDR2 is YYNGEE. The CDR3 loop spans 18 amino acids. DNA of the CDR3: TGTGCCAGCAGCGCCGTGAGGGTCGTGGGATCCTACCCCAATGAGCAGTTCTTC. Translating it yields CASSAVRVVGSYPNEQFF. The variable domain in full, completed from reference TRBV9 and TRBJ2-1, reads DSGVTQTPKHLITATGQRVTLRCSPRSGDLSVYWYQQSLDQGLQFLIQYYNGEERAKGNILERFSAQQFPDLHSELNLSSLELGDSALYFCASSAVRVVGSYPNEQFFGPGTRLTVL.